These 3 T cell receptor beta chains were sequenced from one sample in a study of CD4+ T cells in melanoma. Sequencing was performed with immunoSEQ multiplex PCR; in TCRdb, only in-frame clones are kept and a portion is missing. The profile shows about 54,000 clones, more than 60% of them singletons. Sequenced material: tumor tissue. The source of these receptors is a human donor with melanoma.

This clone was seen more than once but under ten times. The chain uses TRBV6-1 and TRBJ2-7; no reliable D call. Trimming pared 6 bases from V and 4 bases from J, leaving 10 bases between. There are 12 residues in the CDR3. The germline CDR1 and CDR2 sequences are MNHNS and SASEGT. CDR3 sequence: CASSENFYEQYF. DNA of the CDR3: TGTGCCAGCAGCGAGAACTTTTACGAGCAGTACTTC.

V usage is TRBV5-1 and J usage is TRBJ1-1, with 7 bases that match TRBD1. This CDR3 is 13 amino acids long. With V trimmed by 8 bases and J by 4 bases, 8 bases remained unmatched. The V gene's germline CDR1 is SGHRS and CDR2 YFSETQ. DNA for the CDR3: TGCGCCAGTTATAGACAGGGAGGCACTGAAGCTTTCTTT. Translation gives CASYRQGGTEAFF.

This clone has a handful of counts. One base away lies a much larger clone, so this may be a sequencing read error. The CDR3 here is CASSSNTGELFF. The CDR3 DNA sequence: TGTGCCAGCAGCTCGAACACCGGGGAGCTGTTTTTT. The V and J genes are TRBV11-2 and TRBJ2-2; D not resolved. Germline V gene data show CDR1 as SGHAT and CDR2 as FQNNGV. The CDR3 is 12 residues long. V was cut by 4 bases and J by 0 bases, with 0 bases left in between.